This T cell receptor beta chain emerged from a study of cytotoxic CD8 clonotypes in ibrutinib-treated CLL. This CDR3 spans 17 amino acids. V lost 4 bases, J lost 6 bases, and 22 bases lay in between. CDR1 is SGHVS, CDR2 FQNEAQ, per germline. Repertoires were generated with immunoSEQ multiplex PCR, while TCRdb's copy carries only in-frame clones and drops some. The sample yields about 68,000 clones, roughly two thirds seen once. Study results and caveats: Age-matched healthy donor levels were exceeded by baseline clonality, which tracked circulating CD8+ T-cell counts. Contraction or stability on treatment was seen for public clonotypes, which were uncommon.

Concerning this clone itself: The antigen remains unidentified.

The sample consisted of PBMCs, taken after 12 months of ibrutinib treatment. This TCR came from a human donor with chronic lymphocytic leukemia. The V call is TRBV7-8, the J call TRBJ2-1, with D possibly being TRBD1 (7 bases). The CDR3 DNA reads as TGTGCCAGCAGCTACCCCTTGGCACAGGGGAGGAGCAATGAGCAGTTCTTC. Amino acids: CASSYPLAQGRSNEQFF. Filled out from reference TRBV7-8 and TRBJ2-1, the complete variable domain reads GAGVSQSPRYKVAKRGQDVALRCDPISGHVSLFWYQQALGQGPEFLTYFQNEAQLDKSGLPSDRFFAERPEGSVSTLKIQRTQQEDSAVYLCASSYPLAQGRSNEQFFGPGTRLTVL.